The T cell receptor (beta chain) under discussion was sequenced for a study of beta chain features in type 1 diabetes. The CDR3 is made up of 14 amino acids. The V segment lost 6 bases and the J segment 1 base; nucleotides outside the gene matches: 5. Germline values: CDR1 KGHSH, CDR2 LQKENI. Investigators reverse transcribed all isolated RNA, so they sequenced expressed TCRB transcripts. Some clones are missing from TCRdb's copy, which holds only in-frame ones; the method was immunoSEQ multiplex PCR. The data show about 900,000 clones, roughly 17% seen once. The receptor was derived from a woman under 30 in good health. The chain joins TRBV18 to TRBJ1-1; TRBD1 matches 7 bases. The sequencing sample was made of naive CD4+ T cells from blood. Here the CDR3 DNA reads TGTGCCAGCTCTAAGGGGGCCGCGAACACTGAAGCTTTCTTT. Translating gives CASSKGAANTEAFF. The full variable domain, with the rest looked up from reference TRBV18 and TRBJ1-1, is NAGVMQNPRHLVRRRGQEARLRCSPMKGHSHVYWYRQLPEEGLKFMVYLQKENIIDESGMPKERFSAEFPKEGPSILRIQQVVRGDSAAYFCASSKGAANTEAFFGQGTRLTVV.